This T cell receptor beta chain is drawn from a study of radiotherapy plus CTLA-4 blockade in lung cancer. Overall study results and limits: In blood, early T cell clone dynamics reportedly predicted response best, together with interferon-beta. Expansion of tumor-derived TCR clones was observed in blood after radiotherapy plus ipilimumab.

Here immunoSEQ multiplex PCR was the method, and the copy in TCRdb shows in-frame clones only, minus some. The sample consists of about 80,000 clones, around 87% of them appearing once. This clone was seen only once. The target antigen is unknown. The CDR3 sequence is 15 residues long. Trimming removed 0 bases from V and 5 bases from J, with 14 bases in between. CDR1 is SGHAT, CDR2 FQNNGV, per germline. The sequencing here drew on peripheral blood, taken from a patient treated with radiotherapy plus ipilimumab. This chain joins TRBV11-2 and TRBJ2-7; TRBD1 might be the D (5 bases). The receptor comes from a human donor with non-small cell lung cancer who had stable disease on radiotherapy plus ipilimumab. The DNA of the CDR3 is TGTGCCAGCAGCTTAGATGATGCCAGGGCGGACGAGCAGTACTTC. Protein sequence: CASSLDDARADEQYF.